These 10 T cell receptor beta chains were sequenced from one sample in a study of T-cell reconstitution after alpha-beta-depleted transplantation in children. Preparing the TCRbeta library involved the use of unique molecular identifiers. TCRdb analysed the PCR reads with MiXCR anew, one entry per CDR3 protein. Found here are fewer than 200,000 distinct CDR3 sequences, over 5.5% of them singletons; the top ten hold 3% to 3.5%. Specimen: PBMCs from the stem cell graft donor, collected from the stem cell graft. The receptors originated from a human donor who donated a stem cell graft to a child with Wiskott-Aldrich syndrome.

The rearrangement uses TRBV4-1 and TRBJ1-4; perhaps TRBD1 as D (6 bases). The CDR3 runs to 15 residues. Germline loops: CDR1 MGHRA, CDR2 YSYEKL. Trimming took off 1 base at V and 6 bases at J, with 12 bases between the two ends. In DNA form, the CDR3 reads TGCGCCAGCAGCCAAGTCCGGGACAAAGATGAAAAACTGTTTTTT. This encodes CASSQVRDKDEKLFF.

This clonotype was counted at least ten times. V usage is TRBV6-6 and J usage is TRBJ2-2; D tentatively fits TRBD1 or TRBD2 (5 bases each). Germline values: CDR1 MNHNY, CDR2 SVGAGI (reference sequence). This CDR3 region has 13 residues. The ends were cut back, 10 bases at V and 5 bases at J, with 14 bases in the middle. The chain's CDR3 is CAISERGTGELFF. The CDR3 DNA sequence: TGTGCCATCTCGGAGAGGGGAACCGGGGAGCTGTTTTTT.

This clonotype was found many times. This chain uses TRBV29-1 with TRBJ1-1; D remains ambiguous. Looked up from germline, CDR1 is SQVTM and CDR2 is ANQGSEA. V lost 6 bases and J 2 bases, leaving 13 bases between the germline ends. The CDR3 covers 13 residues. Here the CDR3 reads CSVRFGRNTEAFF. The CDR3 DNA reads as TGCAGCGTCCGCTTCGGGCGCAACACTGAAGCTTTCTTT.

Many counts were recorded for this clonotype. The CDR3 nucleotides are TGTGCCAGCAGTTTAGGACAGGGGGCGAAGACCCAGTACTTC. It codes for CASSLGQGAKTQYF. The chain is built from TRBV12-3 or TRBV12-4 and TRBJ2-5; 10 bases map to TRBD1. This CDR3 has 14 residues. Germline trimming cut 1 base from V and 6 bases from J; bases unmatched to any gene: 2.

This clonotype came up many times. The V call is TRBV20-1, the J call TRBJ2-2, with D perhaps assigned TRBD1 or TRBD2 (5 bases each). This CDR3 comprises 13 residues. Germline V lookup: CDR1 DFQATT, CDR2 SNEGSKA (reference sequence). Trimming took off 1 base at V and 4 bases at J, with 7 bases between the two ends. DNA of the CDR3: TGCAGTGCTAGAGGGGACCTCACCGGGGAGCTGTTTTTT. This codes for CSARGDLTGELFF.

This clonotype was observed a few times. The chain couples TRBV18 to TRBJ2-1; maybe TRBD2 (6 bases). V was cut by 5 bases and J by 4 bases, with 12 bases left in between. Germline CDR1 reads KGHSH; CDR2 reads LQKENI. This CDR3 is built from 14 residues. The CDR3 here is CASSSTGGYNEQFF. The CDR3 DNA is TGTGCCAGCTCATCAACCGGGGGTTACAATGAGCAGTTCTTC.

In this sample, this clonotype turned up a few times. This rearrangement joins TRBV11-3 to TRBJ2-2; D call uncertain. V was cut by 1 base and J by 0 bases, with 6 bases left in between. The CDR3 covers 15 residues. From germline, CDR1 is SGHNT and CDR2 YENEEA. The CDR3, as DNA: TGTGCCAGCAGCTTAGTTGCAGCGAACACCGGGGAGCTGTTTTTT. Residues: CASSLVAANTGELFF. Looking up the rest from reference TRBV11-3 and TRBJ2-2 gives the full variable domain: EAGVVQSPRYKIIEKKQPVAFWCNPISGHNTLYWYLQNLGQGPELLIRYENEEAVDDSQLPKDRFSAERLKGVDSTLKIQPAELGDSAVYLCASSLVAANTGELFFGEGSRLTVL.

This clonotype was recorded many times. V usage is TRBV10-3 and J usage is TRBJ2-7; D is perhaps TRBD1 or TRBD2 (5 bases each). This CDR3 has 11 residues. Trimming took 8 bases from V and 7 from J, leaving 12 bases between them. CDR1 is ENHRY, CDR2 SYGVKD, per germline. CDR3 DNA sequence: TGTGCCATCGGGGACCTCGGGGAGCAGTACTTC. Protein: CAIGDLGEQYF.

This clonotype was counted ten times or more. V and J are TRBV12-3 or TRBV12-4 and TRBJ1-1, with D possibly matching TRBD1 (5 bases). The CDR3 consists of 15 residues. The germline V and J ends were trimmed by 1 base and 2 bases, with 11 bases remaining between them. As DNA, the CDR3 is TGTGCCAGCAGTTTAGGCGTGGGGGGAAACACTGAAGCTTTCTTT. It yields the protein CASSLGVGGNTEAFF.

There are many counts of this clonotype. The chain recombines TRBV29-1 with TRBJ2-1; D is unclear. Germline CDR1 reads SQVTM; CDR2 reads ANQGSEA. This CDR3 is 14 amino acids long. Trimming shortened V by 2 bases and J by 4 bases, and 12 bases separated the two germline ends. CDR3 in amino acids: CSVEIQSKYNEQFF. For the CDR3, the DNA is TGCAGCGTTGAAATTCAGTCTAAGTACAATGAGCAGTTCTTC.